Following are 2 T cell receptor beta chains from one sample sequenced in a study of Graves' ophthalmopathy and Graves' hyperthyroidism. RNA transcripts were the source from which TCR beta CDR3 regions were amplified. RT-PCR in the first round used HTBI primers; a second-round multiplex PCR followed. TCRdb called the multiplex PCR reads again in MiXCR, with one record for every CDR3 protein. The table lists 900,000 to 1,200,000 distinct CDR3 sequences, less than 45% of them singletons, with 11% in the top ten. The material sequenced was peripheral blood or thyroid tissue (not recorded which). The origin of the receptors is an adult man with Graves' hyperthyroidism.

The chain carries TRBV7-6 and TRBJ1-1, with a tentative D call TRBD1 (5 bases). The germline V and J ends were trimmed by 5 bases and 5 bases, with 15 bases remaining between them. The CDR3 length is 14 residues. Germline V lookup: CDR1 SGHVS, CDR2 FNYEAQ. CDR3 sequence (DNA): TGTGCCAGCAGCAGAGTTCCAGGGCGTACTGAAGCTTTCTTT. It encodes CASSRVPGRTEAFF.

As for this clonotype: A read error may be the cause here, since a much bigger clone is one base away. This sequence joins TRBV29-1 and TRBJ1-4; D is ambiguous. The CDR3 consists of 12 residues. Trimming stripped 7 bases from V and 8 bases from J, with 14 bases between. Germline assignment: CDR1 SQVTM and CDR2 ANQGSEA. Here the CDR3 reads CSALGPGEKLFF. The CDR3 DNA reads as TGCAGCGCTTTAGGACCCGGCGAAAAACTGTTTTTT. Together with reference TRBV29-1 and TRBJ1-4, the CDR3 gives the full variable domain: SAVISQKPSRDICQRGTSLTIQCQVDSQVTMMFWYRQQPGQSLTLIATANQGSEATYESGFVIDKFPISRPNLTFSTLTVSNMSPEDSSIYLCSALGPGEKLFFGSGTQLSVL.